The source of this T cell receptor beta chain is a study of T cell responses to AZD1222 COVID-19 vaccine. The study's findings and limits: Donors, mostly white British, included more females; clonal diversity was possibly underestimated. Seropositivity was recorded at baseline in only a handful of AZD1222 recipients. In all cases, repertoires were sampled only after the peak T cell response. Per reports, nearly half of all spike-specific TCRs target regions that are unmutated in variants.

The ends were cut back, 4 bases at V and 5 bases at J, with 8 bases in the middle. CDR3 length: 12 amino acids. Germline assignment: CDR1 LGHDT and CDR2 YNNKEL (reference sequence). About this clone itself: Its cognate antigen is unknown.

Clones were read by immunoSEQ multiplex PCR, and TCRdb kept only the in-frame ones, dropping some. This sample has 210,000 or so clones; less than 95% occur once, and the top ten carry around 1.7%. This TCR came from an adult who received the MenACWY meningococcal vaccine as a control. The specimen was peripheral blood, collected 28 days after the second dose of the MenACWY control vaccine. This sequence joins TRBV3-1 (or the pseudogene TRBV3-2) and TRBJ2-5; no reliable D call. Here the CDR3 reads CASSPNSETQYF. The CDR3 region has the DNA TGTGCCAGCAGCCCAAATAGTGAGACCCAGTACTTC.